This T cell receptor beta chain comes out of a study of blood T cells in healthy people across ages. Study findings and constraints: Unsorted PBMCs prevented conclusive naive versus antigen-experienced comparison. It was not known whether donors were CMV positive (a possible confounder of expanded clonotype changes).

Primed by a sample-barcoded 5' primer and a J-beta primer mix, a second PCR proceeded for about 6 to 11 cycles. TCRdb ran MiXCR on the 5' RACE reads and lists one entry per CDR3 protein. The table lists around 750,000 distinct CDR3 sequences, less than 70% of them singletons. Every donor contributed roughly 10 milliliters of peripheral blood by blood draw. PBMCs, at least 7 million per sample, were isolated. A remark on this clonotype: What it binds is unknown. Compared with germline, one end of the junction differs, possibly owing to a read error.

CDR3 length equals 15 residues. Germline loops: CDR1 ENHRY, CDR2 SYGVKD. Sequencing was carried out using blood. The sequence was obtained from a man older than 75 in good health. This chain joins TRBV10-3 and TRBJ2-1; D unresolved. The CDR3: CAISVDGCSHNEQFF. The CDR3 DNA is TGTGCCATCAGTGTAGACGGGTGCTCCCACAATGAGCAGTTCTTC.